The 26 T cell receptor beta chains below were found in one sample sequenced in a study of cytomegalovirus exposure and HLA in healthy donors. It was with 60 Vbeta and 13 Jbeta primers that the PCR ran. This table comes from immunoSEQ multiplex PCR, and its TCRdb copy is limited to in-frame clones, with some not included. The table has 100,000 or so clones, about four fifths seen once. Sequencing was carried out using PBMCs. The receptors were sampled from a middle-aged woman in good health and CMV-seronegative.

This chain links TRBV15 with TRBJ1-5; D remains ambiguous. From germline, CDR1 is LNHNV and CDR2 YYDKDF (reference sequence). V lost 2 bases and J lost 8, with 19 bases in between. The CDR3 totals 16 residues. The CDR3 DNA is TGTGCCACCAGCAGATCCCTACCGGAGGGAATGGAGCCCCAGCATTTT. Protein product: CATSRSLPEGMEPQHF.

This CDR3 reads CASSSRQGRSYEQYF. CDR3 bases: TGTGCCAGCAGCTCACGACAGGGTCGCTCCTACGAGCAGTACTTC. This chain uses TRBV11-1 with TRBJ2-7, with TRBD1 matching 7 bases. The V and J ends lost 4 bases and 0 bases, in that order; junction bases with no gene match: 6. From germline, CDR1 is SGHAT and CDR2 FQDESV (reference sequence). The CDR3 extends over 15 amino acids.

V usage is TRBV11-2 and J usage is TRBJ2-1; 8 bases are shared with TRBD2. After removal of 5 bases from V and 6 bases from J, the junction contained 9 bases not matched to a gene. The germline V gene encodes CDR1 SGHAT and CDR2 FQNNGV. This CDR3 has 15 amino acids. In DNA form, the CDR3 reads TGTGCCAGCAGCGTAGGAGCGGGGGAGGGCAATGAGCAGTTCTTC. Translating gives CASSVGAGEGNEQFF.

J is TRBJ2-1 and V is TRBV7-9; no clear D. The CDR3 spans 13 residues. CDR1 is SEHNR, CDR2 FQNEAQ, per germline (reference sequence). Trimming removed 5 bases at V and 8 bases at J, with 13 bases between. The DNA for the CDR3 is TGTGCCAGCAGCGAACAGCTCGCAGATGAGCAGTTCTTC. Its translation is CASSEQLADEQFF.

The chain is built from TRBV11-2 and TRBJ2-7, with TRBD2 identical over 7 bases. Looked up from germline, CDR1 is SGHAT and CDR2 is FQNNGV. The CDR3 spans 15 residues. V gave up 5 bases and J gave up 0 bases; unmatched junction bases: 7. The CDR3 sequence is CASSDPSGSSYEQYF. CDR3 coding DNA: TGTGCCAGCAGCGACCCTAGCGGATCCTCCTACGAGCAGTACTTC.

CDR3 protein: CASSENRETYEQYF. In DNA, the CDR3 is TGTGCCAGCAGTGAAAACAGGGAGACCTACGAGCAGTACTTC. The chain joins TRBV2 to TRBJ2-7; D may be TRBD1 (6 bases). Looked up from germline, CDR1 is SNHLY and CDR2 is FYNNEI. The CDR3 runs 14 residues. Trimming shortened V by 2 bases and J by 2 bases, and 10 bases separated the two germline ends. Full variable domain (rest looked up from reference TRBV2 and TRBJ2-7): EPEVTQTPSHQVTQMGQEVILRCVPISNHLYFYWYRQILGQKVEFLVSFYNNEISEKSEIFDDQFSVERPDGSNFTLKIRSTKLEDSAMYFCASSENRETYEQYFGPGTRLTVT.

The rearrangement links TRBV28 to TRBJ1-2; D is ambiguous. CDR1 is MDHEN, CDR2 SYDVKM, per germline. The length of the CDR3 is 15 residues. Between the trimmed V and J ends, which lost 1 base and 8 bases, there was a span of 17 bases. The CDR3 DNA sequence: TGTGCCAGCAGTTTATCGTCTAACCACCGGTTAGGCTACACCTTC. This gives the protein CASSLSSNHRLGYTF.

This CDR3 is CASSYWGRYSERTQYF. The CDR3 DNA is TGTGCCAGCAGTTACTGGGGCAGATACTCCGAGCGGACCCAGTACTTC. The rearrangement links TRBV6-5 to TRBJ2-5; D is possibly TRBD1 (5 bases). The V end lost 1 base, the J end lost 7 bases, and 19 bases lay between the germline ends. Germline CDR1 MNHEY, CDR2 SVGAGI. The CDR3 consists of 16 residues.

The chain employs TRBV27 and TRBJ2-5; 7 positions agree with TRBD2. V was clipped by 8 bases and J by 0 bases; unmatched bases: 3. CDR1 and CDR2 from the germline V gene are MNHEY and SMNVEV (reference sequence). CDR3 length: 13 residues. The CDR3 region is CASGTTDQETQYF. Written as DNA, the CDR3 is TGTGCCAGCGGGACTACGGACCAAGAGACCCAGTACTTC.

The gene calls are TRBV10-1 and TRBJ2-2; D gene ambiguous. CDR3 length equals 13 residues. V lost 6 bases, J lost 4 bases, and 9 bases lay in between. CDR1 is WNHNN and CDR2 is SYGVQD in the germline V gene (reference sequence). CDR3 DNA sequence: TGCGCCAGCAGCGGTCTTGGCACCGGGGAGCTGTTTTTT. This gives the protein CASSGLGTGELFF.

A single count supports this clone. The rearrangement uses TRBV19 and TRBJ1-5; 10 bases agree with TRBD1. In germline, CDR1 is LNHDA, CDR2 SQIVND (reference sequence). The CDR3 length is 17 residues. Trimming at V came to 4 bases and at J to 8 bases, leaving 14 bases not matched to a gene. The CDR3 spells CASSKGQGKGFKKPQHF. For the CDR3, the DNA is TGTGCCAGTAGTAAGGGACAGGGGAAGGGGTTTAAAAAGCCCCAGCATTTT.

In its sample, this clone was seen a few times. The V gene is TRBV9, the J gene TRBJ2-3; 7 bases align to TRBD2. The CDR3 contains 16 residues. CDR1 SGDLS and CDR2 YYNGEE come from the germline V gene. The V segment lost 0 bases and the J segment 5 bases; nucleotides outside the gene matches: 9. Here the CDR3 DNA reads TGTGCCAGCAGCGTAGACGGGCGGGAGAGGGTAGATACGCAGTATTTT. Translating it yields CASSVDGRERVDTQYF.

The rearrangement links TRBV10-2 to TRBJ1-4; the match to TRBD1 covers 8 bases. The V and J ends lost 5 bases and 3 bases, in that order; junction bases with no gene match: 2. The germline CDR1 and CDR2 sequences are WSHSY and SAAADI. The CDR3 runs 14 residues. The CDR3 protein is CASSLTGANEKLFF. CDR3 bases: TGCGCCAGCAGTCTGACAGGGGCTAATGAAAAACTGTTTTTT.

The rearrangement links TRBV7-2 to TRBJ2-1; 8 bases agree with TRBD2. The germline V gene has CDR1 SGHTA and CDR2 FQGNSA. The CDR3 extends over 16 amino acids. The V gene end was trimmed by 5 bases and the J gene end by 3 bases; junction bases not matched to a gene: 9. The CDR3 spells CASSRSASGRYNEQFF. Here the CDR3 DNA reads TGTGCCAGCAGCCGGTCTGCTAGCGGGCGCTACAATGAGCAGTTCTTC.

On this clone itself: One end of the junction varies from germline; a read error may be responsible. V and J are TRBV7-9 and TRBJ2-2; TRBD2 matches at 8 bases. Germline loops: CDR1 SEHNR, CDR2 FQNEAQ (reference sequence). The CDR3 is 15 residues long. This CDR3 reads CSSTNRGGMTGELFF. The CDR3 DNA reads as TGTTCCAGCACCAATCGGGGGGGTATGACCGGGGAGCTGTTTTTT.

V gene TRBV9 combines with J gene TRBJ1-1; no clear D. The CDR3 sequence is 16 residues long. The germline gives CDR1 SGDLS, CDR2 YYNGEE. The V and J ends lost 0 bases and 3 bases respectively, with 15 bases between them. The CDR3 bases are TGTGCCAGCAGCGTAGAACGGGTCCCGAGGGACACTGAAGCTTTCTTT. Translating gives CASSVERVPRDTEAFF. The whole variable domain, filled in from reference TRBV9 and TRBJ1-1, reads DSGVTQTPKHLITATGQRVTLRCSPRSGDLSVYWYQQSLDQGLQFLIQYYNGEERAKGNILERFSAQQFPDLHSELNLSSLELGDSALYFCASSVERVPRDTEAFFGQGTRLTVV.

The chain links TRBV6-1 to TRBJ2-2, with D unclear. Germline CDR1 reads MNHNS; CDR2 reads SASEGT. The ends were cut back, 5 bases at V and 4 bases at J, with 11 bases in the middle. The CDR3 length is 14 residues. CDR3 sequence (DNA): TGTGCCAGCAGTTCTACGGGTTCCACCGGGGAGCTGTTTTTT. Translation: CASSSTGSTGELFF.

A few counts support this clone. This chain joins TRBV7-9 and TRBJ1-1; TRBD1 agrees at 8 bases. The germline V gene has CDR1 SEHNR and CDR2 FQNEAQ (reference sequence). This CDR3 is built from 14 residues. The ends lost 7 bases at V and 1 base at J; junction bases unmatched: 5. CDR3 coding DNA: TGTGCCAGCACGGACAGGGAACCGAACACTGAAGCTTTCTTT. This gives the protein CASTDREPNTEAFF.

CDR3: CASSEVKQGLAGPGELFF. Here the CDR3 DNA reads TGTGCCAGCAGTGAAGTCAAACAGGGACTAGCGGGACCCGGGGAGCTGTTTTTT. The chain uses TRBV2 and TRBJ2-2, with TRBD2 identical over 13 bases. The CDR3 length is 18 residues. The junction had 8 bases not matched to a gene; V was cut back by 1 base and J by 6 bases. Germline V gives CDR1 SNHLY, CDR2 FYNNEI.

The chain couples TRBV5-1 to TRBJ1-5; possible D gene TRBD1, 5 bases. The CDR3 contains 14 residues. Germline CDR1 reads SGHRS; CDR2 reads YFSETQ. Trimming cost V 5 bases and J 3 bases, with 12 bases left between them. CDR3 in DNA: TGCGCCAGCAGTCCCGACAGCGACAATCAGCCCCAGCATTTT. This encodes CASSPDSDNQPQHF.

The chain has TRBV5-4 and TRBJ2-5, with TRBD1 matching 7 bases. V shed 3 bases and J 5 bases; nucleotides not matched to a gene: 7. Germline V gene sequence: CDR1 SGHNT, CDR2 YYREEE (reference sequence). There are 14 residues in the CDR3. The chain's CDR3 is CASSWPGGRETQYF. For the CDR3, the DNA is TGTGCCAGCAGCTGGCCAGGGGGTAGGGAGACCCAGTACTTC.

This clone was counted once. V and J are TRBV19 and TRBJ1-4; no definite D call. Germline CDR1 LNHDA, CDR2 SQIVND (reference sequence). This CDR3 has 12 residues. V lost 5 bases and J lost 7, with 8 bases in between. The CDR3 loop is CASSGRGEKLFF. DNA of the CDR3: TGTGCCAGTAGTGGGCGGGGTGAAAAACTGTTTTTT.

This chain joins TRBV27 and TRBJ2-1; TRBD2 matches 11 bases. The trim removed 6 bases at V and 4 bases at J, leaving 5 bases unmatched. This CDR3 has 15 amino acids. Germline V gene sequence: CDR1 MNHEY, CDR2 SMNVEV (reference sequence). This CDR3 is CASRTSGSSYNEQFF. The CDR3 DNA reads as TGTGCCAGCAGAACTAGCGGGAGTTCGTACAATGAGCAGTTCTTC.

V and J are TRBV5-4 and TRBJ2-7; 7 nucleotides agree with TRBD1. V lost 4 bases to trimming and J lost 2 bases; unmatched junction nucleotides: 12. The CDR3 sequence is 16 residues long. Germline V gene sequence: CDR1 SGHNT, CDR2 YYREEE (reference sequence). For the CDR3, the DNA is TGTGCCAGCAGCGGGTCGGGACAGTCCACCGCCTACGAGCAGTACTTC. Its translation is CASSGSGQSTAYEQYF.

Details on this clone: The junction differs from germline at one of its ends, possibly a read error. The J gene is TRBJ2-6, the V gene TRBV6-5; D is unclear. This CDR3 region has 15 residues. The germline CDR1 and CDR2 sequences are MNHEY and SVGAGI. The CDR3 loop is CTSSEAHSGANVLTF. The CDR3 DNA reads TGTACCAGCAGCGAGGCCCACTCTGGGGCCAACGTCCTGACTTTC.

About this clone itself: One end of the junction varies from germline; a read error may be responsible. The J gene is TRBJ1-4, the V gene TRBV5-8; 7 positions agree with TRBD1. This CDR3 contains 12 residues. CDR1 SGHTS and CDR2 YDEGEE come from the germline V gene. The DNA of the CDR3 is TGTGCCAGCAGCCGCTCGAGGACAGGCCGGATGTTT. Amino acids: CASSRSRTGRMF. Full variable domain (missing parts from reference TRBV5-8 and TRBJ1-4): EAGVTQSPTHLIKTRGQQATLRCSPISGHTSVYWYQQALGLGLQFLLWYDEGEERNRGNFPPRFSGRQFPNYSSELNVNALELEDSALYLCASSRSRTGRMFGSGTQLSVL.